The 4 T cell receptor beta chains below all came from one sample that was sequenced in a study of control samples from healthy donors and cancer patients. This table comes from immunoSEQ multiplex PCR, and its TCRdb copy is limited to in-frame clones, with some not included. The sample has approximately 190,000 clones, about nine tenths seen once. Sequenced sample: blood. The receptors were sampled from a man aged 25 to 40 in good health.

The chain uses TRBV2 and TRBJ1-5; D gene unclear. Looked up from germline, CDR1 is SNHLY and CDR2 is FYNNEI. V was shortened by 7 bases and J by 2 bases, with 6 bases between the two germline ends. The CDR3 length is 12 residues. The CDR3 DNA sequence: TGTGCCAGCAACTGGGGCAATCAGCCCCAGCATTTT. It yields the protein CASNWGNQPQHF.

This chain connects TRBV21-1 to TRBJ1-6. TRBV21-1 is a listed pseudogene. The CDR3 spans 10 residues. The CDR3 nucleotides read TGTGCCAGCAGCAAAGATCGGGGCTACTTT. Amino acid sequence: CASSKDRGYF.

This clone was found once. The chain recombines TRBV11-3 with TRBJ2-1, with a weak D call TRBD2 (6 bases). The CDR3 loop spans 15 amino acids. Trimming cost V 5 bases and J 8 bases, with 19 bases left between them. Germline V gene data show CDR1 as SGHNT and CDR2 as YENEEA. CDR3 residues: CASSPSEGGRDEQFF. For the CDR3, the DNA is TGTGCCAGCAGCCCGTCGGAGGGCGGCCGGGATGAGCAGTTCTTC.

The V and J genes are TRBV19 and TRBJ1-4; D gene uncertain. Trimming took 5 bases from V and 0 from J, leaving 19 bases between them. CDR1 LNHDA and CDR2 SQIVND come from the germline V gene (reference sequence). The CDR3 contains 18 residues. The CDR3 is CASSQEGQWSATNEKLFF. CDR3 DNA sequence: TGTGCCAGTAGTCAAGAAGGGCAATGGAGTGCAACTAATGAAAAACTGTTTTTT.